What follows are 30 T cell receptor beta chains derived from one specimen sequenced in a study of T cells in Graves' hyperthyroidism and ophthalmopathy (dated by TCRdb to about 2019). Libraries were made using multiplex PCR. Instrument used: Illumina HiSeq 2000. TCR beta CDR3 regions were amplified from RNA transcripts. The TCR CDR3 was subjected to a first round of RT-PCR using the HTBI primer set and the Qiagen OneStep RT-PCR kit. TCRdb reanalyzed the raw reads on its own, using fastp at Q25 for trimming and MiXCR for clone calling, and kept in-frame beta chains. Merged by CDR3 protein, the rows form single entries marked with the most common genes and DNA. The sample includes 610,000 or so distinct CDR3 sequences, with 35% to 55% observed a single time. The top ten constitute about 8% of the sample. The source material was peripheral blood or thyroid tissue (not recorded which). All receptors derive from a woman between 18 and 30 years old with Graves' hyperthyroidism.

This clonotype came up many times. The rearrangement joins TRBV6-6 to TRBJ1-1; D not certain. V dropped 2 bases and J dropped 3 bases, with 7 bases sitting between them. CDR1 and CDR2 (germline): MNHNY, SVGAGI (reference sequence). The length of the CDR3 is 13 residues. In DNA, the CDR3 is TGTGCCAGCAGTTACGGGTCCTACACTGAAGCTTTCTTT. Translation gives CASSYGSYTEAFF.

This chain connects TRBV5-1 to TRBJ2-3, with 15 bases matching TRBD2. This CDR3 comprises 16 residues. Germline values: CDR1 SGHRS, CDR2 YFSETQ. The J segment lost 6 bases and the V segment lost 0 bases, leaving 2 bases of the junction unmatched. Here the CDR3 DNA reads TGCGCCAGCAGCTTGGAGGGACTAGCGGGAGGTGATACGCAGTATTTT. Translated, it gives CASSLEGLAGGDTQYF.

This clonotype was detected many times. The J gene is TRBJ2-5, the V gene TRBV6-2 or TRBV6-3; D is possibly TRBD1 (6 bases). Germline lookup yields CDR1 MNHEY and CDR2 SVGEGT. The CDR3 is 16 residues long. V was shortened by 6 bases and J by 0 bases, with 17 bases between the two germline ends. In DNA form, the CDR3 reads TGTGCCAGCAGAACCTCGGACAGCCGGTACCAAGAGACCCAGTACTTC. Translating it yields CASRTSDSRYQETQYF.

The V and J genes are TRBV20-1 and TRBJ2-7, with D perhaps matching TRBD2 (5 bases). V lost 1 base and J 7 bases, leaving 8 bases between the germline ends. The CDR3 is 11 amino acids. Germline CDR1 DFQATT, CDR2 SNEGSKA (reference sequence). DNA for the CDR3: TGCAGTGCTAGAGGTCGGAGGGAGCAGTACTTC. Its protein product is CSARGRREQYF.

In its sample, this clonotype was seen many times. This chain uses TRBV2 with TRBJ2-2, with D perhaps matching TRBD1 (6 bases). Trimming removed 6 bases from V and 8 bases from J, with 13 bases in between. The CDR3 totals 13 residues. The germline V gene encodes CDR1 SNHLY and CDR2 FYNNEI. The CDR3 DNA reads as TGTGCCAGCAGGAACAGGGACGTGGGGGAGCTGTTTTTT. Its protein is CASRNRDVGELFF.

This clonotype was recorded at least ten times. This chain uses TRBV20-1 with TRBJ2-7; 9 nucleotides align to TRBD1. Per germline, CDR1 DFQATT and CDR2 SNEGSKA (reference sequence). V gave up 6 bases and J gave up 5 bases; unmatched junction bases: 8. CDR3 length: 13 amino acids. CDR3 loop: CSAYTGTGNEQYF. The CDR3 coding sequence is TGCAGTGCCTATACCGGGACAGGGAACGAGCAGTACTTC.

This clonotype was counted ten times or more. The chain combines TRBV5-8 with TRBJ2-5; unclear D gene. The CDR3 consists of 13 residues. Trimming left V 0 bases short and J 3 bases short, with 6 bases between. Per the germline V gene, CDR1 is SGHTS and CDR2 is YDEGEE. The chain's CDR3 is CASSLGLKETQYF. Written as DNA, the CDR3 is TGTGCCAGCAGCTTGGGACTGAAAGAGACCCAGTACTTC. Drawing the rest from reference TRBV5-8 and TRBJ2-5, the complete variable domain is EAGVTQSPTHLIKTRGQQATLRCSPISGHTSVYWYQQALGLGLQFLLWYDEGEERNRGNFPPRFSGRQFPNYSSELNVNALELEDSALYLCASSLGLKETQYFGPGTRLLVL.

This clonotype was found many times. The chain links TRBV25-1 to TRBJ1-3; D is unresolved. V was cut by 1 base and J by 6 bases, with 7 bases left in between. CDR1 is MGHDK, CDR2 SYGVNS, per germline. This CDR3 comprises 13 residues. The CDR3 DNA is TGTGCCAGCAGTGAATGGGCGGCAAACACCATATATTTT. Amino acid sequence: CASSEWAANTIYF.

This clonotype was seen at least ten times. V and J are TRBV6-2 or TRBV6-3 and TRBJ2-7, with D maybe TRBD1 (5 bases). Trimming pared 5 bases from V and 2 bases from J, leaving 13 bases between. Germline values: CDR1 MNHEY, CDR2 SVGEGT. There are 14 residues in the CDR3. The DNA of the CDR3 is TGTGCCAGCAGTCTATACGAGGACACCTACGAGCAGTACTTC. This sequence encodes CASSLYEDTYEQYF.

As DNA, the CDR3 is TGTGCCAGCAAGCGGGACAGAAACACCGGGGAGCTGTTTTTT. Translated, it gives CASKRDRNTGELFF. The chain couples TRBV2 to TRBJ2-2, with D perhaps assigned TRBD1 or TRBD2 (7 bases each). Germline CDR1 and CDR2: SNHLY and FYNNEI. The CDR3 contains 14 residues. Between the trimmed V and J ends, which lost 7 bases and 2 bases, there was a span of 11 bases.

This chain uses TRBV7-8 with TRBJ1-6; no clear D. The CDR3 spans 16 residues. The V end lost 7 bases, the J end lost 7 bases, and 20 bases lay between the germline ends. Germline CDR1 SGHVS, CDR2 FQNEAQ. This CDR3 is CASTQPRDGKNSPLHF. In DNA, the CDR3 is TGTGCCAGCACCCAACCCCGAGATGGGAAGAATTCACCCCTCCACTTT.

The V call is TRBV2, the J call TRBJ1-6, with 8 bases aligning to TRBD1. The CDR3 consists of 14 residues. The V segment lost 6 bases and the J segment 6 bases; nucleotides outside the gene matches: 4. CDR1 and CDR2 from the germline V gene are SNHLY and FYNNEI. The CDR3 DNA is TGTGCCAGCAGATTCGACAGGGGTAATTCACCCCTCCACTTT. Translation: CASRFDRGNSPLHF.

The chain employs TRBV29-1 and TRBJ2-6, with D tentatively TRBD2 (6 bases). The CDR3 has 16 residues. V was trimmed by 5 bases and J by 3 bases, leaving 17 bases between them. Germline CDR1 SQVTM, CDR2 ANQGSEA. In DNA form, the CDR3 reads TGCAGCGTTAGTGGTGGGGAGGTCGGTGGGGCCAACGTCCTGACTTTC. Its translation is CSVSGGEVGGANVLTF.

V and J are TRBV2 and TRBJ2-5; 8 positions match TRBD1. The germline gives CDR1 SNHLY, CDR2 FYNNEI. The length of the CDR3 is 14 residues. With V trimmed by 6 bases and J by 5 bases, 8 bases remained unmatched. DNA of the CDR3: TGTGCCAGCAGGACGGGGACAGGTCGGGAGACCCAGTACTTC. As protein: CASRTGTGRETQYF.

The sample holds many counts of this clonotype. This rearrangement joins TRBV7-8 to TRBJ1-4; no firm D call. Germline V gives CDR1 SGHVS, CDR2 FQNEAQ. The CDR3 runs to 14 residues. With 1 base removed from V and 8 bases from J, the gap between germline ends came to 11 bases. The DNA of the CDR3 is TGTGCCAGCAGCTTAGTAGAGGCGGGAGAAAAACTGTTTTTT. As protein: CASSLVEAGEKLFF.

This chain connects TRBV11-2 to TRBJ2-7; D is unclear. V gave up 1 base and J gave up 7 bases, with 14 bases separating them. Germline V lookup: CDR1 SGHAT, CDR2 FQNNGV. This CDR3 comprises 14 residues. The CDR3 region has the DNA TGTGCCAGCAGCTTAGGGTCTCGCCGTAATGAGCAGTACTTC. It is translated as CASSLGSRRNEQYF.

This clonotype appeared many times. This chain uses TRBV15 with TRBJ1-4; D is possibly TRBD1 (5 bases). Germline V lookup: CDR1 LNHNV, CDR2 YYDKDF (reference sequence). The CDR3 runs 15 residues. V was pared by 0 bases and J by 3 bases, with 8 bases between. The CDR3 DNA is TGTGCCACCAGCAGAGACCGGGACCCTAATGAAAAACTGTTTTTT. Translating gives CATSRDRDPNEKLFF. Using reference TRBV15 and TRBJ1-4 for the parts outside the CDR3, the full variable domain is DAMVIQNPRYQVTQFGKPVTLSCSQTLNHNVMYWYQQKSSQAPKLLFHYYDKDFNNEADTPDNFQSRRPNTSFCFLDIRSPGLGDTAMYLCATSRDRDPNEKLFFGSGTQLSVL.

The chain carries TRBV7-2 and TRBJ2-3, with a tentative D call TRBD2 (5 bases). The CDR3 runs 15 residues. Germline CDR1 is SGHTA and CDR2 is FQGNSA. V was shortened by 4 bases and J by 0 bases, with 11 bases between the two germline ends. CDR3 in amino acids: CASSYAGLSTDTQYF. The CDR3 DNA reads TGTGCCAGCAGCTACGCGGGCCTTAGCACAGATACGCAGTATTTT.

About this clonotype itself: A much larger clone differs from this one at a single base, so this may be a read error. The genes are TRBV4-3 and TRBJ1-5; unclear D gene. Germline V CDR1 and CDR2: LGHNA, YSLEER. The CDR3 runs 15 residues. V was trimmed by 0 bases and J by 6 bases, leaving 12 bases between them. The CDR3 coding sequence is TGCGCCAGCAGCCAAGATGTGGGCTGGGGTCAGCCCCAGCATTTT. It translates to CASSQDVGWGQPQHF.

Points on this clonotype: Just one base apart from a much larger clone, this may be a read error. The chain joins TRBV19 to TRBJ1-5, with TRBD1 matching over 10 bases. The CDR3 totals 15 residues. The germline V gene encodes CDR1 LNHDA and CDR2 SQIVND (reference sequence). The CDR3 here is CASMDRGSFNQPRHF. Written as DNA, the CDR3 is TGTGCCAGTATGGACAGGGGGAGTTTCAATCAGCCCCGGCATTTT.

This clonotype was counted only a few times. V gene TRBV28 combines with J gene TRBJ1-4; D perhaps matches TRBD1 (6 bases). Trimming shortened V by 3 bases and J by 7 bases, and 15 bases separated the two germline ends. Looked up from germline, CDR1 is MDHEN and CDR2 is SYDVKM. CDR3 size: 15 residues. CDR3 region: CASSLAGTLGEKLFF. The DNA for the CDR3 is TGTGCCAGCAGTTTGGCCGGGACATTAGGTGAAAAACTGTTTTTT.

This clonotype was detected only a few times. The genes are TRBV3-1 and TRBJ1-1; TRBD1 aligns across 8 bases. The germline V gene has CDR1 LGHDT and CDR2 YNNKEL (reference sequence). This CDR3 contains 15 residues. V was pared by 3 bases and J by 1 base, with 4 bases of the junction left unmatched. For the CDR3, the DNA is TGTGCCAGCAGCCACCTAACAGGGGGGAACACTGAAGCTTTCTTT. Its translation: CASSHLTGGNTEAFF.

This clonotype was counted ten times or more. The chain has TRBV5-6 and TRBJ2-7; D may be TRBD1 (5 bases). The CDR3 runs 13 residues. Looked up from germline, CDR1 is SGHDT and CDR2 is YYEEEE. Trimming shortened V by 4 bases and J by 4 bases, and 12 bases separated the two germline ends. The CDR3 spells CASSTDIYYEQYF. DNA of the CDR3: TGTGCCAGCAGCACGGACATTTATTACGAGCAGTACTTC. The entire variable domain, with the rest obtained from reference TRBV5-6 and TRBJ2-7, is as follows: DAGVTQSPTHLIKTRGQQVTLRCSPKSGHDTVSWYQQALGQGPQFIFQYYEEEERQRGNFPDRFSGHQFPNYSSELNVNALLLGDSALYLCASSTDIYYEQYFGPGTRLTVT.

This clonotype was detected once. The junction departs from the called germline gene at one end, perhaps through a read error. The chain has TRBV9 and TRBJ1-2; 7 nucleotides line up with TRBD1. In germline, CDR1 is SGDLS, CDR2 YYNGEE. The CDR3 runs to 14 residues. The CDR3 bases are TGTGCCGGCAGCGTAGCTTCAGGGGGTGCTGGCTACATCTTC. This translates into CAGSVASGGAGYIF.

This chain joins TRBV6-1 and TRBJ1-2; 7 nucleotides match TRBD1. The ends lost 5 bases at V and 5 bases at J; junction bases unmatched: 8. Germline V gives CDR1 MNHNS, CDR2 SASEGT. The CDR3 extends over 14 amino acids. CDR3: CASSYRTGTYGYTF. DNA of the CDR3: TGTGCCAGCAGTTACCGGACAGGAACTTATGGCTACACCTTC.

The gene calls are TRBV24-1 and TRBJ2-1; possible D gene TRBD2, 5 bases. This CDR3 is built from 12 residues. V was pared by 1 base and J by 14 bases, with 11 bases between. CDR1 and CDR2 from the germline V gene are KGHDR and SFDVKD. The CDR3 DNA follows: TGTGCCACCAGTGATTTTACGGACTCAGAGTTCTTC. Protein sequence: CATSDFTDSEFF.

There are many counts of this clonotype. The chain joins TRBV6-5 to TRBJ1-1; D uncertain. Germline assignment: CDR1 MNHEY and CDR2 SVGAGI. The CDR3 covers 13 residues. Trimming removed 6 bases at V and 1 base at J, with 9 bases between. The CDR3 DNA reads as TGTGCCAGCAGACTAACGCCGAACACTGAAGCTTTCTTT. Protein: CASRLTPNTEAFF.

V and J are TRBV9 and TRBJ2-2, with a tentative D call TRBD2 (5 bases). CDR1 and CDR2 from the germline V gene are SGDLS and YYNGEE. CDR3 length: 15 residues. The germline V and J ends were trimmed by 0 bases and 5 bases, with 11 bases remaining between them. The CDR3 here is CASSVAGEWTGELFF. In DNA form, the CDR3 reads TGTGCCAGCAGCGTAGCCGGGGAGTGGACCGGGGAGCTGTTTTTT.

This clonotype was counted many times. The V call is TRBV20-1, the J call TRBJ2-7, with D unclear. Trimming left V 0 bases short and J 2 bases short, with 2 bases between. CDR1 is DFQATT, CDR2 SNEGSKA, per germline (reference sequence). This CDR3 is 11 amino acids long. As DNA, the CDR3 is TGCAGTGCTAGAGAGACCTACGAGCAGTACTTC. Translation gives CSARETYEQYF.

V usage is TRBV19 and J usage is TRBJ1-5, with 8 positions matching TRBD1. The CDR3 has 18 amino acids. V was pared by 9 bases and J by 9 bases, with 25 bases of the junction left unmatched. Germline V lookup: CDR1 LNHDA, CDR2 SQIVND (reference sequence). CDR3 nucleotide sequence: TGTGCCAGCAGCCGACAGGGGTTCGAAAGCGGTCCGGGGCGGCCCCAGCATTTT. Translation gives CASSRQGFESGPGRPQHF.